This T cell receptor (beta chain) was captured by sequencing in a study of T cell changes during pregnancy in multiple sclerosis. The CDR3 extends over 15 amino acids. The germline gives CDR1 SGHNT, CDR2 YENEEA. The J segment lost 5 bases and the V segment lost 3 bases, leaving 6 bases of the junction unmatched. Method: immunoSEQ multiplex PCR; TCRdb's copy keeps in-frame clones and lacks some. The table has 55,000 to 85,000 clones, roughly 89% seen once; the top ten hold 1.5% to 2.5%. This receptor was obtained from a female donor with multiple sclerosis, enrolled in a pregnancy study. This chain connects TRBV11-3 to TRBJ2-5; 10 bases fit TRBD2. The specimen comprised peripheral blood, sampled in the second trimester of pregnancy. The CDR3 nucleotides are TGTGCCAGCAGCTTTTTACTTAGCGGGGGGGAGACCCAGTACTTC. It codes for CASSFLLSGGETQYF. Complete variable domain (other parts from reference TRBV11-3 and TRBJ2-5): EAGVVQSPRYKIIEKKQPVAFWCNPISGHNTLYWYLQNLGQGPELLIRYENEEAVDDSQLPKDRFSAERLKGVDSTLKIQPAELGDSAVYLCASSFLLSGGETQYFGPGTRLLVL.